The 7 T cell receptor beta chains below were found in one sample sequenced in a study of T-cell reconstitution after alpha-beta-depleted transplantation in children. The TCRbeta library incorporated unique molecular identifiers. TCRdb passed the PCR reads through MiXCR, listing each CDR3 protein once. Found here are some 640,000 distinct CDR3 sequences, roughly 17% of them singletons; the top ten hold about 1.1%. Sample: PBMCs from the stem cell graft donor, taken from the stem cell graft. These receptors were obtained from a human donor who donated a stem cell graft to a child with acute myeloid leukemia.

This clonotype was counted a few times. J is TRBJ2-7 and V is TRBV12-3 or TRBV12-4; 11 bases align to TRBD1. J gave up 9 bases and V 3 bases, and 7 bases lay outside the gene matches. This CDR3 has 14 residues. CDR3 sequence (DNA): TGTGCCAGCAGTTTCGAGGGGACAGGGGGAGGGCAGTACTTC. Translating gives CASSFEGTGGGQYF.

This clonotype was observed at least ten times. V gene TRBV10-3 combines with J gene TRBJ1-1, with a possible D match to TRBD1 (6 bases). V gave up 4 bases and J gave up 7 bases, with 10 bases separating them. CDR3 length equals 12 residues. Per the germline V gene, CDR1 is ENHRY and CDR2 is SYGVKD. CDR3 DNA sequence: TGTGCCATCAGTGTGGAACAGGGTGAAGCTTTCTTT. Encoded protein: CAISVEQGEAFF.

This clonotype was detected only once. The chain recombines TRBV4-2 with TRBJ1-1; D perhaps matches TRBD1 (6 bases). The CDR3 runs to 13 residues. Germline V CDR1 and CDR2: LGHNA, YNFKEQ. The V end lost 7 bases, the J end lost 8 bases, and 17 bases lay between the germline ends. The chain's CDR3 is CASNRDTGGEAFF. The CDR3 DNA is TGTGCCAGCAACAGGGACACGGGCGGCGAAGCTTTCTTT.

This clonotype came up many times. The chain is built from TRBV10-3 and TRBJ2-7, with D perhaps matching TRBD2 (5 bases). Germline CDR1 reads ENHRY; CDR2 reads SYGVKD. V was cut by 6 bases and J by 6 bases, with 9 bases left in between. The CDR3 extends over 11 amino acids. CDR3 DNA sequence: TGTGCCATCAGCGCGGGCACCGAGCAGTACTTC. It translates to CAISAGTEQYF.

This rearrangement joins TRBV6-1 to TRBJ1-1; the match to TRBD1 covers 7 bases. J lost 4 bases, V lost 5 bases, and 7 bases had no gene match. The germline gives CDR1 MNHNS, CDR2 SASEGT. This CDR3 spans 14 amino acids. The CDR3 DNA is TGTGCCAGCAGTCTGACAGGGAAGGGCACTGAAGCTTTCTTT. Translating it yields CASSLTGKGTEAFF.

Worth noting for this clonotype: This clone may be a read error of a much larger clone one base away. This chain joins TRBV20-1 and TRBJ2-7, with 8 nucleotides matching TRBD1. The CDR3 totals 12 residues. Germline CDR1 DFQATT, CDR2 SNEGSKA (reference sequence). The DNA for the CDR3 is TGCAGTGCTCCTGGGACAGGTCGGGAGCATTACGTC. As protein: CSAPGTGREHYV.

In its sample, this clonotype was seen many times. The V gene is TRBV15, the J gene TRBJ2-7; 8 nucleotides match TRBD1. This CDR3 has 15 amino acids. Germline CDR1 reads LNHNV; CDR2 reads YYDKDF (reference sequence). With 0 bases clipped from V and 4 bases from J, the junction kept 5 bases outside the gene matches. The DNA of the CDR3 is TGTGCCACCAGCAGAGATCCAGGGGGCGTTTACGAGCAGTACTTC. This gives the protein CATSRDPGGVYEQYF. Drawing the rest from reference TRBV15 and TRBJ2-7, the complete variable domain is DAMVIQNPRYQVTQFGKPVTLSCSQTLNHNVMYWYQQKSSQAPKLLFHYYDKDFNNEADTPDNFQSRRPNTSFCFLDIRSPGLGDTAMYLCATSRDPGGVYEQYFGPGTRLTVT.